This TCR beta chain comes out of a study of cytomegalovirus exposure and HLA in healthy donors. With 3 bases clipped from V and 4 bases from J, the junction kept 4 bases outside the gene matches. The CDR3 is 15 residues long. Germline V lookup: CDR1 LNHDA, CDR2 SQIVND (reference sequence). PCR was performed using 60 Vbeta and 13 Jbeta primers. Only in-frame clones appear in the TCRdb table, and some are missing; sequencing was by immunoSEQ multiplex PCR. Of around 170,000 clones in the sample, 70% to 85% are singletons; the top ten hold approximately 0.69%. Only one count was recorded for this clone. This TCR came from a woman between 35 and 50 years old in good health and CMV-seronegative. The chain has TRBV19 and TRBJ2-3; 10 nucleotides align to TRBD2. Sequenced material: PBMCs. CDR3 sequence (DNA): TGTGCCAGTAGTATGCAGCGGGAGGGCCCAGATACGCAGTATTTT. This encodes CASSMQREGPDTQYF.